This TCR beta chain is drawn from a study of post-analysis software for immune sequencing data. This CDR3 comprises 17 residues. CDR1 SGHAT and CDR2 FQNNGV come from the germline V gene. V trimming: 3 bases; J trimming: 7 bases; junction bases outside the gene matches: 15. Study findings and constraints: Strong co-clustering by F measure was evident for samples that had been prepared in the same batch. Controls showed lower frequencies than patients for roughly 5 TRBV segments, and TRBV5-6, TRBV5-1 and TRBV20-1 were among these. Controls' normalized Chao1 diversity significantly exceeded that of multiple sclerosis patients.

Every TCR beta cDNA library bore unique molecular identifiers. TCRdb re-called the PCR reads with MiXCR, one entry per CDR3 protein. Counted here are fewer than 850,000 distinct CDR3 sequences, less than 35% occurring once; the ten biggest clones make up 0.5% to 0.6%. Worth noting for this clonotype: Antigen specificity is unknown.

The chain uses TRBV11-2 and TRBJ2-3; 8 bases match TRBD2. This receptor was obtained from a girl aged 5-17 years with multiple sclerosis. The material sequenced was blood. CDR3 bases: TGTGCCAGCAGCTTCCTGGCGGAGCGGGAGATCTCAAATACGCAGTATTTT. Protein product: CASSFLAEREISNTQYF.